This is a list of T cell receptor beta chains from one sample in a study of cytomegalovirus exposure and HLA in healthy donors. Assay used: immunoSEQ multiplex PCR; TCRdb lists only in-frame clones, some missing. The sample contains tens of thousands of clones, around 89% of which appear only once. What was sequenced was PBMCs. Receptors originate from a woman aged 18-29 years in good health and CMV-seronegative. Both conserved end residues are part of each CDR3. D genes are given only for firm matches. Clone size is not always given. Where it is, it says once, few, many or a class for expanded clones.

CASSGGYSNQPQHF TGTGCCAGCAGTGGCGGTTATAGCAATCAGCCCCAGCATTTT NA TRBV2 NA TRBJ1-5
CASSDLPLAGITDTQYF TGTGCCAGCAGTGACCTCCCTCTAGCGGGGATCACAGATACGCAGTATTTT NA TRBV6-4 TRBD2 TRBJ2-3
CASSPHAGSNQPQHF TGTGCCAGCAGCCCCCACGCGGGAAGCAATCAGCCCCAGCATTTT NA TRBV5-4 NA TRBJ1-5
CASSLELASYEQYF TGTGCCAGCAGCTTAGAACTAGCCTCCTACGAGCAGTACTTC once TRBV11-2 NA TRBJ2-7
CSVGQGRQETQYF TGCAGCGTTGGACAGGGAAGACAAGAGACCCAGTACTTC NA TRBV29-1 TRBD1 TRBJ2-5
CASSPGTLYNEQFF TGTGCCAGCAGCCCCGGGACTCTCTACAATGAGCAGTTCTTC NA TRBV4-2 NA TRBJ2-1
CASSQLNLGGYTF TGCGCCAGCAGCCAACTGAACCTGGGCGGCTACACCTTC NA TRBV4-1 NA TRBJ1-2
CASSFDRLNTEAFF TGTGCCAGCAGTTTCGACAGGCTGAACACTGAAGCTTTCTTT NA TRBV27 NA TRBJ1-1
CASSTGTSYEQYF TGTGCCAGCAGCACCGGGACTTCCTACGAGCAGTACTTC NA TRBV7-7 NA TRBJ2-7
CASSPSQGVTDTQYF TGTGCCAGCTCACCGTCGCAGGGGGTCACAGATACGCAGTATTTT NA TRBV18 TRBD1 TRBJ2-3
CASKPPGQGSRTNEKLFF TGTGCCAGCAAACCGCCGGGACAGGGGTCACGAACTAATGAAAAACTGTTTTTT NA TRBV2 TRBD1 TRBJ1-4
CASSIDTSSYEQYF TGTGCCAGCTCAATCGACACGAGCTCCTACGAGCAGTACTTC NA TRBV18 NA TRBJ2-7
CASSLQGNEKLFF TGTGCCAGCAGTTTACAGGGTAATGAAAAACTGTTTTTT NA TRBV27 NA TRBJ1-4
CASSEPSGGAWETQYF TGTGCCAGCAGTGAACCCAGCGGGGGGGCTTGGGAGACCCAGTACTTC once TRBV2 TRBD2 TRBJ2-5
CASSSGGSSNRAEQYF TGTGCCAGCAGCTCCGGGGGGAGCTCCAACCGGGCGGAGCAGTACTTC NA TRBV11-1 TRBD2 TRBJ2-7
CASSAGGLPPQFF TGTGCCAGCAGTGCCGGAGGTCTCCCCCCGCAGTTCTTC NA TRBV6-4 NA TRBJ2-1
CASSDPDRVPHGYTF TGCGCCAGCAGTGATCCAGACAGGGTACCACATGGCTACACCTTC few TRBV10-1 TRBD1 TRBJ1-2
CASSLGGQTSYEQYF TGTGCCAGCAGTTTAGGGGGACAGACCTCCTACGAGCAGTACTTC NA TRBV28 TRBD1 TRBJ2-7
CASNGRSSYNEQFF TGTGCCAGCAATGGGAGGTCCTCCTACAATGAGCAGTTCTTC NA TRBV6-1 NA TRBJ2-1
CASSSVLRGSSYNEQFF TGTGCCAGCAGCTCGGTCCTCAGGGGGAGCTCCTACAATGAGCAGTTCTTC NA TRBV7-6 TRBD1 TRBJ2-1
CAWSRGNRYNEQFF TGTGCCTGGAGTAGGGGTAACCGCTACAATGAGCAGTTCTTC once TRBV30 NA TRBJ2-1
CASRFSGPTNTGELFF TGCGCCAGCAGGTTTTCAGGGCCCACGAACACCGGGGAGCTGTTTTTT NA TRBV4-1 NA TRBJ2-2
CASSGDRVVYDEQFF TGTGCCAGCAGCGGGGACAGGGTAGTGTATGATGAGCAGTTCTTC NA TRBV5-4 TRBD1 TRBJ2-1
CATSREPGLYEQYF TGTGCCACCAGCAGAGAACCGGGACTTTACGAGCAGTACTTC NA TRBV15 NA TRBJ2-7
CASSRADRYGYTF TGTGCCAGCAGCCGGGCGGACAGATATGGCTACACCTTC few TRBV21-1 NA TRBJ1-2
CASMGTYSYNEQFF TGCGCCAGCATGGGGACATACTCCTACAATGAGCAGTTCTTC NA TRBV10-1 NA TRBJ2-1
CASSVRQIYSNQPQHF TGTGCCAGCAGTGTCCGACAGATCTATAGCAATCAGCCCCAGCATTTT NA TRBV2 NA TRBJ1-5
CASSPLRDSTYEQYF TGTGCCAGCAGCCCCCTCCGGGACTCGACATACGAGCAGTACTTC few TRBV11-2 NA TRBJ2-7
CASSPEGPAGPPEAFF TGCGCCAGCAGCCCCGAAGGTCCGGCGGGACCCCCTGAGGCCTTCTTC NA TRBV5-1 NA TRBJ2-1
CASSVEFRREKLFF TGTGCCAGCAGTGTCGAGTTCCGTCGTGAAAAACTGTTTTTT NA TRBV2 NA TRBJ1-4
CASTAPPGTIYNSPLHF TGTGCCAGCACTGCCCCCCCTGGGACAATCTATAATTCACCCCTCCACTTT NA TRBV2 NA TRBJ1-6
CASSLNNRDRAAKNIQYF TGTGCCAGTAGTCTCAACAATAGAGACAGGGCAGCCAAAAACATTCAGTACTTC NA TRBV19 TRBD1 TRBJ2-4
CASSMRDQPQHF TGTGCCAGTAGTATGCGCGATCAGCCCCAGCATTTT few TRBV19 NA TRBJ1-5
CASSTRLAGGADTQYF TGCGCCAGCAGCACCAGACTAGCGGGAGGCGCAGATACGCAGTATTTT few TRBV5-1 TRBD2 TRBJ2-3